One sample yielded the 2 T cell receptor beta chains listed below, sequenced in a study of identical twins. In TCRdb, the 5' RACE reads were re-called with MiXCR into one record per CDR3 protein. Of about 920,000 distinct CDR3 sequences in the sample, around an eighth were seen once. The same data also went into a second study, on yellow fever vaccine responses in identical twins.

Sample: PBMCs. The receptor set was obtained from a young woman in good health.

The rearrangement joins TRBV12-3 or TRBV12-4 to TRBJ2-7; weak D call: TRBD2 (6 bases). The CDR3 is 15 residues long. V was cut by 5 bases and J by 2 bases, with 16 bases left in between. CDR3 in DNA: TGTGCCAGCAGTGGGGGGTGGGATCCGACCTACGAGCAGTACTTC. It specifies CASSGGWDPTYEQYF.

The chain employs TRBV5-6 and TRBJ2-7; TRBD1 might be the D (6 bases). Per germline, CDR1 SGHDT and CDR2 YYEEEE. CDR3 length equals 17 residues. With 0 bases removed from V and 5 bases from J, the gap between germline ends came to 21 bases. Here the CDR3 reads CASSLDYRALPVHEQYF. CDR3 in DNA: TGTGCCAGCAGCTTGGACTACAGGGCCCTCCCGGTTCACGAGCAGTACTTC. The variable domain in full, completed from reference TRBV5-6 and TRBJ2-7, reads DAGVTQSPTHLIKTRGQQVTLRCSPKSGHDTVSWYQQALGQGPQFIFQYYEEEERQRGNFPDRFSGHQFPNYSSELNVNALLLGDSALYLCASSLDYRALPVHEQYFGPGTRLTVT.